The clone carrying this T cell receptor beta chain was seen a handful of times. Its antigen remains unknown. This specimen comes from a study of identical twins. Study-level points and caveats: A lower insertion count was a feature of abundant cord blood beta clonotypes, with no such feature in memory repertoires.

A single record per CDR3 protein comes from TCRdb applying MiXCR to the 5' RACE reads. Of 1.5 million to 2 million distinct CDR3 sequences in the sample, about 32% were seen once. V shed 1 base and J 7 bases; nucleotides not matched to a gene: 8. This CDR3 is 14 amino acids long. Germline V CDR1 and CDR2: SGHRS, YFSETQ. This sequence joins TRBV5-1 and TRBJ2-7; 7 bases align to TRBD2. The TCR comes from a newborn girl in good health. The sequenced sample consisted of cord blood. CDR3 protein: CASSLQGLSGEQYF. The CDR3, as DNA: TGCGCCAGCAGCTTGCAGGGACTAAGTGGAGAGCAGTACTTC.